The 26 T cell receptor beta chains below were found in one sample sequenced in a study of shared clonotypes between healthy human individuals. Only in-frame clones appear in the TCRdb table, and some are missing; sequencing was by immunoSEQ multiplex PCR. The repertoire consists of more than 2,000,000 clones, with 85% to 95% occurring once and the leading ten covering about 0.39%. Sequencing was performed on naive CD4+ T cells from PBMCs. Sample subset: CD45RA+ positively selected. Source of these receptors: a man in his late teens or twenties in good health. Some clones in this sample may be carry-over from other donors' samples.

V gene TRBV6-1 combines with J gene TRBJ2-5; tentative D call: TRBD2 (6 bases). V shed 7 bases and J shed 5 bases, with 17 bases lying between them. The germline V gene has CDR1 MNHNS and CDR2 SASEGT. The CDR3 covers 14 residues. CDR3 residues: CASKVGGGFETQYF. As DNA, the CDR3 is TGTGCCAGCAAAGTAGGAGGAGGGTTCGAGACCCAGTACTTC.

The CDR3 nucleotides are TGTGCCAGCAGGATAAACAGGGGGACCTACGAGCAGTACTTC. It is translated as CASRINRGTYEQYF. The V gene is TRBV6-1, the J gene TRBJ2-7; TRBD1 matches at 8 bases. CDR3 size: 14 residues. Looked up from germline, CDR1 is MNHNS and CDR2 is SASEGT. Trimming took 6 bases from V and 2 from J; bases not matched to a gene: 6.

The sample holds one count of this clone. This chain links TRBV5-1 with TRBJ2-5; possible D gene TRBD1, 6 bases. V was cut by 4 bases and J by 3 bases, with 13 bases left in between. Per germline, CDR1 SGHRS and CDR2 YFSETQ. The CDR3 totals 14 residues. The CDR3 spells CASSATGNEETQYF. The CDR3 DNA reads as TGCGCCAGCAGCGCGACAGGAAACGAAGAGACCCAGTACTTC.

The J gene is TRBJ1-1, the V gene TRBV5-4; D is possibly TRBD1 (6 bases). The CDR3 sequence is 17 residues long. The V gene lost 3 bases and the J gene lost 1 base, with 19 bases spanning the gap. The germline gives CDR1 SGHNT, CDR2 YYREEE (reference sequence). CDR3 nucleotides: TGTGCCAGCAGCTCTAACAGGGCCCGAGAATGGAACACTGAAGCTTTCTTT. This translates into CASSSNRAREWNTEAFF.

Details on this clone: Other DNA sequences from this sample encode an identical CDR3 as well. This chain joins TRBV5-1 and TRBJ2-7; TRBD2 aligns across 7 bases. This CDR3 is built from 15 residues. Per germline, CDR1 SGHRS and CDR2 YFSETQ. Trimming at V came to 0 bases and at J to 1 base, leaving 4 bases not matched to a gene. The CDR3 spells CASSLGGRESYEQYF. CDR3 nucleotide sequence: TGCGCCAGCAGCTTGGGCGGGAGAGAATCCTACGAGCAGTACTTC.

This chain connects TRBV4-2 to TRBJ2-1; the D gene is possibly TRBD2 (5 bases). CDR3 length equals 16 residues. Trimming pared 4 bases from V and 0 bases from J, leaving 13 bases between. Germline lookup yields CDR1 LGHNA and CDR2 YNFKEQ. Here the CDR3 DNA reads TGTGCCAGCAGCCTGGATGGTGGGAGCTCCTACAATGAGCAGTTCTTC. It translates to CASSLDGGSSYNEQFF.

The rearrangement joins TRBV7-6 to TRBJ2-5; 7 bases match TRBD1. The germline gives CDR1 SGHVS, CDR2 FNYEAQ. V was clipped by 5 bases and J by 0 bases; unmatched bases: 9. The length of the CDR3 is 16 residues. The CDR3 is CASSTKRQGYQETQYF. The CDR3 DNA reads TGTGCCAGCAGCACCAAAAGACAGGGATACCAAGAGACCCAGTACTTC.

This clone was observed once. In the same sample, other DNA sequences code for this CDR3. V gene TRBV18 combines with J gene TRBJ1-1; D might be TRBD1 (5 bases). CDR1 KGHSH and CDR2 LQKENI come from the germline V gene. Trimming left V 3 bases short and J 1 base short, with 9 bases between. There are 14 residues in the CDR3. The chain's CDR3 is CASSPPGRNTEAFF. The CDR3 DNA reads as TGTGCCAGCTCACCCCCAGGGAGGAACACTGAAGCTTTCTTT.

The chain couples TRBV5-1 to TRBJ1-2; 10 bases line up with TRBD1. This CDR3 contains 15 residues. With 4 bases clipped from V and 6 bases from J, the junction kept 9 bases outside the gene matches. From germline, CDR1 is SGHRS and CDR2 YFSETQ. The CDR3 region is CASSVRQGAVDGYTF. In DNA, the CDR3 is TGCGCCAGCAGCGTGAGACAGGGGGCCGTGGATGGCTACACCTTC.

Notes on this clone: Other DNA sequences in this sample translate to the same CDR3. The chain couples TRBV5-4 to TRBJ1-5; no firm D call. This CDR3 is 13 amino acids long. V dropped 2 bases and J dropped 3 bases, with 6 bases sitting between them. Germline V gives CDR1 SGHNT, CDR2 YYREEE (reference sequence). Here the CDR3 reads CASSFGLNQPQHF. The CDR3 DNA follows: TGTGCCAGCAGCTTCGGCCTCAATCAGCCCCAGCATTTT. Drawing the rest from reference TRBV5-4 and TRBJ1-5, the complete variable domain is ETGVTQSPTHLIKTRGQQVTLRCSSQSGHNTVSWYQQALGQGPQFIFQYYREEENGRGNFPPRFSGLQFPNYSSELNVNALELDDSALYLCASSFGLNQPQHFGDGTRLSIL.

The chain's CDR3 is CASSIRVSGRTYNEQFF. CDR3 nucleotides: TGTGCCAGCAGCATCCGGGTTAGCGGGAGGACCTACAATGAGCAGTTCTTC. The chain joins TRBV5-6 to TRBJ2-1, with 10 bases matching TRBD2. The J segment lost 2 bases and the V segment lost 4 bases, leaving 9 bases of the junction unmatched. Germline V gene lookup returns CDR1 SGHDT and CDR2 YYEEEE. This CDR3 contains 17 residues.

This sequence joins TRBV23-1 and TRBJ2-1; unclear D gene. TRBV23-1 qualifies as an ORF whose function is uncertain. The CDR3 covers 16 residues. Trimming cost V 0 bases and J 1 base, with 10 bases left between them. CDR3 nucleotide sequence: TGCGCCAGCAGTCAATCTAAGCTGGGTTCCTACAATGAGCAGTTCTTC. It codes for CASSQSKLGSYNEQFF.

The gene calls are TRBV7-9 and TRBJ2-7; a weak D match, TRBD1 (6 bases). Germline V gene data show CDR1 as SEHNR and CDR2 as FQNEAQ (reference sequence). This CDR3 is built from 16 residues. V was clipped by 4 bases and J by 4 bases, with 20 bases between them. DNA for the CDR3: TGTGCCAGCAGCTCCCTGAGGCAGGGGATAATTTACGAGCAGTACTTC. Its protein is CASSSLRQGIIYEQYF.

This clone was recorded a few times. The chain combines TRBV27 with TRBJ1-4; D not certain. CDR3 length equals 14 residues. From germline, CDR1 is MNHEY and CDR2 SMNVEV (reference sequence). Trimming removed 6 bases at V and 0 bases at J, with 8 bases between. This CDR3 reads CASRRAATNEKLFF. The CDR3 DNA sequence: TGTGCCAGCAGGAGGGCGGCAACTAATGAAAAACTGTTTTTT.

As concerns this clone: This same CDR3 is encoded by further DNA sequences in the sample. The rearrangement uses TRBV27 and TRBJ2-1; D may be TRBD2 (6 bases). CDR3 length: 15 amino acids. Germline V lookup: CDR1 MNHEY, CDR2 SMNVEV (reference sequence). V lost 2 bases and J 0 bases, leaving 8 bases between the germline ends. The CDR3 nucleotides are TGTGCCAGCAGTTTAATCGGGAGCTCCTACAATGAGCAGTTCTTC. This codes for CASSLIGSSYNEQFF.

The J gene is TRBJ2-5, the V gene TRBV7-8; D is unresolved. CDR1 and CDR2 (germline): SGHVS, FQNEAQ. V dropped 2 bases and J dropped 5 bases, with 21 bases sitting between them. The CDR3 runs 17 residues. The CDR3 coding sequence is TGTGCCAGCAGCTTAACGAAACGCCAAGGGTACGCGGAGACCCAGTACTTC. It translates to CASSLTKRQGYAETQYF.

Comment on this clone: This sample also contains other DNA sequences that code for the same CDR3. This chain joins TRBV5-1 and TRBJ2-1; no clear D. CDR1 is SGHRS and CDR2 is YFSETQ in the germline V gene. Trimming pared 0 bases from V and 4 bases from J, leaving 14 bases between. The CDR3 consists of 16 residues. The DNA for the CDR3 is TGCGCCAGCAGCTTGGTGGCCAGCGCTTTATACAATGAGCAGTTCTTC. This translates into CASSLVASALYNEQFF.

DNA of the CDR3: TGTGCCAGCAGCCAAGCCCGGGCACCCAGGGCTAATAATGAAAAACTGTTTTTT. The encoded protein is CASSQARAPRANNEKLFF. The chain recombines TRBV14 with TRBJ1-4; tentative D call: TRBD1 (5 bases). V was clipped by 1 base and J by 4 bases, with 19 bases between them. Germline lookup yields CDR1 SGHDN and CDR2 FVKESK. This CDR3 spans 18 amino acids.

The chain links TRBV7-2 to TRBJ1-2; TRBD1 matches 8 bases. CDR3 length: 14 amino acids. Germline CDR1 is SGHTA and CDR2 is FQGNSA. J was trimmed by 6 bases and V by 4 bases; bases with no gene match: 7. The CDR3 sequence is CASSSPTGDNGYTF. In DNA form, the CDR3 reads TGTGCCAGCAGCTCCCCGACAGGGGATAATGGCTACACCTTC.

This clone was picked up a small number of times. The chain couples TRBV9 to TRBJ1-1; 7 positions match TRBD1. V lost 2 bases to trimming and J lost 11 bases; unmatched junction nucleotides: 9. CDR1 and CDR2 (germline): SGDLS, YYNGEE. The CDR3 is 13 residues long. The CDR3 DNA sequence: TGTGCCAGCAGCGTGTTAGGGGGCAGTGGTGCTTTCTTT. Its translation is CASSVLGGSGAFF.

This rearrangement joins TRBV7-9 to TRBJ1-2; D gene uncertain. The V gene lost 1 base and the J gene lost 8 bases, with 11 bases spanning the gap. Germline loops: CDR1 SEHNR, CDR2 FQNEAQ (reference sequence). This CDR3 comprises 13 residues. The chain's CDR3 is CASSLEGSGGYTF. CDR3 nucleotides: TGTGCCAGCAGCTTAGAGGGTTCTGGGGGCTACACCTTC.

In its sample, this clone was seen once. The chain couples TRBV5-4 to TRBJ1-1; 7 bases map to TRBD1. V lost 0 bases, J lost 4 bases, and 6 bases stayed unmatched. The CDR3 consists of 15 residues. The V gene's germline CDR1 is SGHNT and CDR2 YYREEE (reference sequence). This CDR3 is CASSLVGAGGTEAFF. CDR3 DNA sequence: TGTGCCAGCAGCTTGGTAGGGGCAGGGGGCACTGAAGCTTTCTTT.

V gene TRBV10-1 combines with J gene TRBJ2-6; D remains ambiguous. Germline CDR1 is WNHNN and CDR2 is SYGVQD (reference sequence). This CDR3 contains 16 residues. The V end was cut by 8 bases, the J end by 0 bases, with 14 bases between. CDR3 in amino acids: CASRPLSSSGANVLTF. Here the CDR3 DNA reads TGCGCCAGCCGACCACTATCAAGCTCTGGGGCCAACGTCCTGACTTTC.

The chain uses TRBV10-2 and TRBJ2-2; the D call may be TRBD1 or TRBD2 (6 bases each). V was pared by 7 bases and J by 2 bases, with 17 bases between. Germline CDR1 and CDR2: WSHSY and SAAADI. CDR3 length: 16 amino acids. The CDR3 is CASNPEGGANTGELFF. In nucleotides, the CDR3 is TGCGCCAGCAACCCCGAGGGGGGAGCCAACACCGGGGAGCTGTTTTTT.

The genes are TRBV25-1 and TRBJ1-1, with 7 bases that match TRBD1. Trimming took 7 bases from V and 3 from J; bases not matched to a gene: 11. Germline V gene sequence: CDR1 MGHDK, CDR2 SYGVNS. The CDR3 runs to 15 residues. As DNA, the CDR3 is TGTGCCAGCACACCAAACAGGGGAGGTTACACTGAAGCTTTCTTT. Translating gives CASTPNRGGYTEAFF.

This clone was observed once. The rearrangement uses TRBV4-3 and TRBJ2-3; TRBD1 might be the D (6 bases). V was trimmed by 2 bases and J by 0 bases, leaving 15 bases between them. The germline gives CDR1 LGHNA, CDR2 YSLEER. This CDR3 is built from 17 residues. The CDR3 is CASSQSTRTGSTDTQYF. DNA of the CDR3: TGCGCCAGCAGCCAAAGTACTCGAACAGGGAGCACAGATACGCAGTATTTT.